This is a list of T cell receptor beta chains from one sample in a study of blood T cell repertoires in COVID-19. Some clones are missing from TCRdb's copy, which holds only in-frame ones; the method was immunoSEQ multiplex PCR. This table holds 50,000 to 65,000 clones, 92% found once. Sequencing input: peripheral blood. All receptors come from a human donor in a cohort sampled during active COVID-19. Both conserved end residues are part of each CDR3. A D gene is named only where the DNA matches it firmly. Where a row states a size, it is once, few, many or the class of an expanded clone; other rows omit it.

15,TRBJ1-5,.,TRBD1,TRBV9,TGTGCCAGCAGCAACCGACAGGGAAGTGGTCAGCCCCAGCATTTT,CASSNRQGSGQPQHF
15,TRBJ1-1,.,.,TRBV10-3,TGTGCCATCATGGTCGGGGGTGAGGTGAACACTGAAGCTTTCTTT,CAIMVGGEVNTEAFF
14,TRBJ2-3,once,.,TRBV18,TGTGCCAGCTCCCCCCGCCAGGCTCCAGATACGCAGTATTTT,CASSPRQAPDTQYF
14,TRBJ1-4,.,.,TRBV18,TGTGCCAGCTCACCCCTCGCGGGGGATCTAAAACTGTTTTTT,CASSPLAGDLKLFF
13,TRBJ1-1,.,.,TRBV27,TGTGCCAGCAGTGTACTTGTGAACACTGAAGCTTTCTTT,CASSVLVNTEAFF
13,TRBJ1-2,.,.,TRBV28,TGTGCCAGCCCTCCCGACAACAACTATGGCTACACCTTC,CASPPDNNYGYTF
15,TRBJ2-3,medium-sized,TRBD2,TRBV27,TGTGCCAGCAGAACTCTAGCGGGAGTAACGGATACGCAGTATTTT,CASRTLAGVTDTQYF
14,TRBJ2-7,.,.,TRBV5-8,TGTGCCAGCAGCTTGATTGCAGGTCGGGGCGAGCAGTACTTC,CASSLIAGRGEQYF
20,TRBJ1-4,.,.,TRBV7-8,TGTGCCAGCAGCTTAGGTAAATTCTTGAGTTCGTATTACACTAATGAAAAACTGTTTTTT,CASSLGKFLSSYYTNEKLFF
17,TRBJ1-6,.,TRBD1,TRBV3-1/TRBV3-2,TGTGCCAGCAGCCAAGGAGGAGAGACAGGGATAGGGTCACCCCTCCACTTT,CASSQGGETGIGSPLHF
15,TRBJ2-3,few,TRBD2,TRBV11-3,TGTGCCAGCAGCCCTCGGGGGGGGGTCGCAGATACGCAGTATTTT,CASSPRGGVADTQYF
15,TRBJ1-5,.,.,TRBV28,TGTGCCAGCACCCTCCCCACCGGGGGGTGGCAGCCCCAGCATTTT,CASTLPTGGWQPQHF
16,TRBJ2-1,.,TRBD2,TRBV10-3,TGTGCCATCAGTGAGTCCGGTAGCGGGAGGGCTAATGAGCAGTTCTTC,CAISESGSGRANEQFF
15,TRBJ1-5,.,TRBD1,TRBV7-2,TGTGCCAGCAGCCTAATAACAGGGGTAGATCAGCCCCAGCATTTT,CASSLITGVDQPQHF
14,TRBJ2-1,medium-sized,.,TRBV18,TGTGCCAGCTCACCAGAACAGGGTGTCACTGAGCAGTTCTTC,CASSPEQGVTEQFF
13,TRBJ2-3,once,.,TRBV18,TGTGCCAGCTCACGGCAAGGCACAGATACGCAGTATTTT,CASSRQGTDTQYF
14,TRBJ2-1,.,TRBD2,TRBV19,TGTGCCAGTGGTCGGACTAGCGGGAACAATGAGCAGTTCTTC,CASGRTSGNNEQFF
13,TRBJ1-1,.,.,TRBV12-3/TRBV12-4,TGTGCCAGCAAGAGGACTAAACTCACTGAAGCTTTCTTT,CASKRTKLTEAFF
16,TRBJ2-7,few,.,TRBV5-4,TGTGCCAGCAGCCCCCCCGCCTCGTTGGCCCCCTACGAGCAGTACTTC,CASSPPASLAPYEQYF
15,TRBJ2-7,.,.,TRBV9,TGTGCCAGCAGCGTAGGTCGGGAGTACCTCTACGAGCAGTACTTC,CASSVGREYLYEQYF
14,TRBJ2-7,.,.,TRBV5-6,TGTGCCAGCAGCTTGGTAAGGGGTGGGTACGAGCAGTACTTC,CASSLVRGGYEQYF
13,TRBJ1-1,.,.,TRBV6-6,TGTGCCAGCAGCCTCGACAAGAACACTGAAGCTTTCTTT,CASSLDKNTEAFF
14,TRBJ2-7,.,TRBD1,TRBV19,TGTGCCAGTACGGCGGGACAGGGGGCCTACGAGCAGTACTTC,CASTAGQGAYEQYF
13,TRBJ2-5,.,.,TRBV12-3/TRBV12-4,TGTGCCAGCAGTTCAAGGGAGGCGGAGACCCAGTACTTC,CASSSREAETQYF
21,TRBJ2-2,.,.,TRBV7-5,TGTGCCAGAAGCTGCCTCGGCCCAGGTCGGGGCGGGGGGGGCCGAGCCGGGGAGCTGTTTTTT,CARSCLGPGRGGGGRAGELFF
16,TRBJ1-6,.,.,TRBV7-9,TGTGCCAGCAGCTTACCCCCGGGCTCCTATAATTCACCCCTCCACTTT,CASSLPPGSYNSPLHF
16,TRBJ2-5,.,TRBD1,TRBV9,TGTGCCAGCAGCGTAGCTGTGGGACAGGGCCAAGAGACCCAGTACTTC,CASSVAVGQGQETQYF
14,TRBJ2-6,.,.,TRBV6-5,.,CASILGGGANVLTF
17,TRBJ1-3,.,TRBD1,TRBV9,TGTGCCAGCAGCTCCGGCCCAACAGGGGGCATTGGAAACACCATATATTTT,CASSSGPTGGIGNTIYF
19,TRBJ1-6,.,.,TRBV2,TGTGCCAGCAGTGATGCGGGAGTGAGGCGGAGCTCCTATAATTCACCCCTCCACTTT,CASSDAGVRRSSYNSPLHF
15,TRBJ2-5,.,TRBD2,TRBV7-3,TGTGCCAGCAGCCAGGGCGGGGGGTACCAAGAGACCCAGTACTTC,CASSQGGGYQETQYF
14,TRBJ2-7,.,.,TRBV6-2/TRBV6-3,TGTGCCAGCAGTTATGTCGGTACCTCCTACGAGCAGTACTTC,CASSYVGTSYEQYF
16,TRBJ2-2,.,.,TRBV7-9,TGTGCCAGCAGCTTAGGGCTGGGACTCCCCACCGGGGAGCTGTTTTTT,CASSLGLGLPTGELFF
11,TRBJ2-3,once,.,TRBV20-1,TGCAGTGCTAGGGGTGCCGAGGGGCAGTATTTT,CSARGAEGQYF
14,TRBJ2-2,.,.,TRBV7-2,TGTGCCAGCAGGCAGGGTAGGAACACCGGGGAGCTGTTTTTT,CASRQGRNTGELFF
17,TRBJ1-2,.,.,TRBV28,TGTGCCAGCAGACTATGGGCTCAGGACAGCACTAACTATGGCTACACCTTC,CASRLWAQDSTNYGYTF
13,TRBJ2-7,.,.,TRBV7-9,TGTGCCAGCAGCCCACTGACAACCTACGAGCAGTACTTC,CASSPLTTYEQYF
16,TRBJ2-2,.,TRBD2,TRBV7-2,TGTGCCAGCAGCTTACGTAGCGGGGGGTCGGCCGGGGAGCTGTTTTTT,CASSLRSGGSAGELFF
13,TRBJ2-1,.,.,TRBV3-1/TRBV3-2,TGTGCCAGCAGCCAAGACAGGGCCAGTGAGCAGTTCTTC,CASSQDRASEQFF
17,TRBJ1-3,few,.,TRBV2,TGTGCCAGTCGATGGGGACAAGCAGGCTTTACAGGAAACACCATATATTTT,CASRWGQAGFTGNTIYF
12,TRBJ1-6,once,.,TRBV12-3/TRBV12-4,TGTGCCAGCAGTTTATATGGCTCACCCCTCCACTTT,CASSLYGSPLHF
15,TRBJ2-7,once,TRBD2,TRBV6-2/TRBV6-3,TGTGCCAGCAGTTCTAGCGGGAGTTCGACTTACGAGCAGTACTTC,CASSSSGSSTYEQYF
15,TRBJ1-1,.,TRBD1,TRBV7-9,TGTGCCAGCAGCGACCGGGACAGGGGGCGGACTGAAGCTTTCTTT,CASSDRDRGRTEAFF
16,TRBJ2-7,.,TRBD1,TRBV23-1,TGCGCCAGCCCCGTTGGGACAGGGGAAAGGGCCTACGAGCAGTACTTC,CASPVGTGERAYEQYF